The 17 T cell receptor beta chains presented below share a single source sample, sequenced in a study of beta chain features in type 1 diabetes. cDNA synthesis used the whole RNA isolate, giving expressed TCRB sequences. Measured with immunoSEQ multiplex PCR; TCRdb has only the in-frame clones, and not every one. The sample has roughly 370,000 clones; roughly 14% are singletons. Sequenced material: naive CD4+ T cells from blood. The receptors were sampled from a young man in good health.

This chain connects TRBV11-3 to TRBJ2-3; 10 nucleotides line up with TRBD2. This CDR3 has 15 residues. Germline values: CDR1 SGHNT, CDR2 YENEEA. The V and J ends lost 2 bases and 3 bases, in that order; junction bases with no gene match: 2. CDR3 DNA sequence: TGTGCCAGCAGCTTACAGACTAGCGGGACAGATACGCAGTATTTT. Protein sequence: CASSLQTSGTDTQYF.

This chain joins TRBV7-2 and TRBJ2-5, with TRBD2 matching 9 bases. CDR1 and CDR2 (germline): SGHTA, FQGNSA. CDR3 length equals 16 residues. The V and J ends lost 8 bases and 2 bases, in that order; junction bases with no gene match: 12. CDR3 nucleotide sequence: TGTGCCAGCCCACCCGCGGAAGCGGGGGGACAAGAGACCCAGTACTTC. As protein: CASPPAEAGGQETQYF.

A few counts support this clone. The V gene is TRBV29-1, the J gene TRBJ1-4, with D unclear. The germline V and J ends were trimmed by 4 bases and 7 bases, with 10 bases remaining between them. CDR3 size: 12 residues. CDR1 and CDR2 (germline): SQVTM, ANQGSEA. The CDR3 loop is CSVGVSVEKLFF. In nucleotides, the CDR3 is TGCAGCGTTGGTGTTAGCGTTGAAAAACTGTTTTTT.

In this sample, this clone turned up a few times. The chain joins TRBV30 to TRBJ2-1; 11 nucleotides line up with TRBD2. This CDR3 contains 16 residues. Unmatched junction bases numbered 12, after V lost 3 bases and J lost 8 bases. Germline CDR1 and CDR2: GTSNPN and SVGIG (reference sequence). CDR3 DNA: TGTGCCTGGAGCCCGATGTTAGCGGGAGGGCCCCATGAGCAGTTCTTC. It is translated as CAWSPMLAGGPHEQFF.

This clone was seen a few times. The rearrangement links TRBV9 to TRBJ2-1; no clear D. The CDR3 is made up of 15 amino acids. Trimming took off 0 bases at V and 5 bases at J, with 12 bases between the two ends. The germline gives CDR1 SGDLS, CDR2 YYNGEE. The CDR3 DNA reads TGTGCCAGCAGCGTAGATGGGTGGCCCGACAATGAGCAGTTCTTC. Amino acid sequence: CASSVDGWPDNEQFF.

This clone occurred many times. The chain uses TRBV29-1 and TRBJ2-5; 10 nucleotides line up with TRBD1. CDR3 size: 15 residues. The V segment lost 4 bases and the J segment 3 bases; nucleotides outside the gene matches: 8. CDR1 is SQVTM, CDR2 ANQGSEA, per germline. DNA of the CDR3: TGCAGCGTTGCCTCCCCCGGGACAGGGGAAGAGACCCAGTACTTC. Translated, it gives CSVASPGTGEETQYF.

The table lists this clone with a few counts. V gene TRBV19 combines with J gene TRBJ1-5; TRBD1 matches 8 bases. Looked up from germline, CDR1 is LNHDA and CDR2 is SQIVND (reference sequence). The junction had 1 base not matched to a gene; V was cut back by 4 bases and J by 2 bases. This CDR3 is built from 14 residues. CDR3 nucleotides: TGTGCCAGTAGTACAGGGGGCGGCAATCAGCCCCAGCATTTT. It codes for CASSTGGGNQPQHF.

This clone came up a few times. This rearrangement joins TRBV6-5 to TRBJ2-2, with unresolved D. V was clipped by 6 bases and J by 5 bases, with 10 bases between them. The CDR3 sequence is 13 residues long. Germline values: CDR1 MNHEY, CDR2 SVGAGI. CDR3 in DNA: TGTGCCAGCAGCCGACAAACGACCGGGGAGCTGTTTTTT. Amino acids: CASSRQTTGELFF.

This clone was picked up a small number of times. The chain is built from TRBV7-2 and TRBJ2-2; possibly TRBD1 or TRBD2 for D (5 bases each). The V gene's germline CDR1 is SGHTA and CDR2 FQGNSA. V was pared by 4 bases and J by 7 bases, with 19 bases between. This CDR3 region has 16 residues. This CDR3 is CASSSLGPRTGGELFF. DNA for the CDR3: TGTGCCAGCAGCTCCCTGGGACCCAGAACTGGCGGGGAGCTGTTTTTT. Full variable domain (remainder filled in from reference TRBV7-2 and TRBJ2-2): GAGVSQSPSNKVTEKGKDVELRCDPISGHTALYWYRQSLGQGLEFLIYFQGNSAPDKSGLPSDRFSAERTGGSVSTLTIQRTQQEDSAVYLCASSSLGPRTGGELFFGEGSRLTVL.

In its sample, this clone was seen a few times. The CDR3 sequence is CASSSVTDTQYF. CDR3 DNA: TGTGCCAGCAGCTCCGTGACGGATACGCAGTATTTT. This rearrangement joins TRBV7-2 to TRBJ2-3; D uncertain. Trimming left V 4 bases short and J 6 bases short, with 8 bases between. CDR1 and CDR2 (germline): SGHTA, FQGNSA. There are 12 residues in the CDR3.

There are a few counts of this clone. V and J are TRBV7-2 and TRBJ1-4; D uncertain. The CDR3 extends over 13 amino acids. V was shortened by 6 bases and J by 5 bases, with 10 bases between the two germline ends. Germline-derived CDR1 and CDR2 are SGHTA and FQGNSA. CDR3 in amino acids: CASSPGPNEKLFF. The CDR3 region has the DNA TGTGCCAGCAGTCCAGGACCCAATGAAAAACTGTTTTTT. The full variable domain, rest sourced from reference TRBV7-2 and TRBJ1-4, is GAGVSQSPSNKVTEKGKDVELRCDPISGHTALYWYRQSLGQGLEFLIYFQGNSAPDKSGLPSDRFSAERTGGSVSTLTIQRTQQEDSAVYLCASSPGPNEKLFFGSGTQLSVL.

CDR3 bases: TGTGCCAGCAGCGTTGGATGGACAACCTACGAGCAGTACTTC. Its protein product is CASSVGWTTYEQYF. V and J are TRBV9 and TRBJ2-7; possibly TRBD1 for D (5 bases). This CDR3 contains 14 residues. Germline-derived CDR1 and CDR2 are SGDLS and YYNGEE. The germline V and J ends were trimmed by 2 bases and 2 bases, with 11 bases remaining between them.

This clone occurred a few times. The chain carries TRBV5-4 and TRBJ2-3, with 8 bases fitting TRBD2. V gave up 4 bases and J gave up 2 bases; unmatched junction bases: 9. There are 16 residues in the CDR3. Germline CDR1 and CDR2: SGHNT and YYREEE (reference sequence). The CDR3 DNA reads as TGTGCCAGCAGCCGGGCCGGGACTAGTGCCACAGATACGCAGTATTTT. Translating it yields CASSRAGTSATDTQYF.

This clone was seen only a few times. This chain links TRBV7-2 with TRBJ1-6; D perhaps matches TRBD1 (6 bases). The germline CDR1 and CDR2 sequences are SGHTA and FQGNSA. Trimming took 1 base from V and 10 from J, leaving 11 bases between them. CDR3 length: 14 residues. In DNA, the CDR3 is TGTGCCAGCAGCTTAGGCCAGGGGTGGTCACCCCTCCACTTT. It codes for CASSLGQGWSPLHF.

The chain couples TRBV5-4 to TRBJ2-3; D is undetermined. The CDR3 runs to 14 residues. The V gene lost 4 bases and the J gene lost 0 bases, with 9 bases spanning the gap. Germline V gene data show CDR1 as SGHNT and CDR2 as YYREEE (reference sequence). The CDR3 sequence is CASSKPPSTDTQYF. The DNA of the CDR3 is TGTGCCAGCAGCAAGCCACCTAGCACAGATACGCAGTATTTT.

The chain combines TRBV19 with TRBJ2-5; perhaps TRBD2 as D (6 bases). Germline assignment: CDR1 LNHDA and CDR2 SQIVND (reference sequence). With 6 bases removed from V and 3 bases from J, the gap between germline ends came to 11 bases. The CDR3 runs to 13 residues. For the CDR3, the DNA is TGTGCCAGTAGCCCGGGGGAGAAAGAGACCCAGTACTTC. Translated: CASSPGEKETQYF. Using reference TRBV19 and TRBJ2-5 for the parts outside the CDR3, the full variable domain is DGGITQSPKYLFRKEGQNVTLSCEQNLNHDAMYWYRQDPGQGLRLIYYSQIVNDFQKGDIAEGYSVSREKKESFPLTVTSAQKNPTAFYLCASSPGEKETQYFGPGTRLLVL.

The rearrangement joins TRBV12-5 to TRBJ2-1; D possibly matches TRBD1 or TRBD2 (5 bases each). The CDR3 consists of 14 residues. Trimming shortened V by 2 bases and J by 11 bases, and 16 bases separated the two germline ends. Germline assignment: CDR1 LGHNT and CDR2 FRNRAP. The CDR3, as DNA: TGTGCTAGTGGTTTGACCGGGGCCACCATCAAGCAGTTCTTC. Translated: CASGLTGATIKQFF.